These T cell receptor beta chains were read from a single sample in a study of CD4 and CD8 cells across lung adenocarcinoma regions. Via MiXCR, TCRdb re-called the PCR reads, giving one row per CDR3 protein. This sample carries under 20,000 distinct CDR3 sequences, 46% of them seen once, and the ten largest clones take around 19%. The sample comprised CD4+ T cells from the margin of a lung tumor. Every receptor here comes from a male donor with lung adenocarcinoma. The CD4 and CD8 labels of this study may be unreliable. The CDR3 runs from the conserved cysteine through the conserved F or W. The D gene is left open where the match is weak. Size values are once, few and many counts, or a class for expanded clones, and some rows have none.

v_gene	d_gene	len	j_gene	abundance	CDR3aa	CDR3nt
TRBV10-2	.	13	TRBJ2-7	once	CATTYPWANEQYF	TGCGCCACCACTTATCCGTGGGCCAACGAGCAGTACTTC
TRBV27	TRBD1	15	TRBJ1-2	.	CASSLYRGGGYGYTF	TGTGCCAGCAGTTTATACAGGGGGGGGGGCTATGGCTACACCTTC
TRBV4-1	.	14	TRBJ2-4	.	CPSTELRAKNIQYF	TGCCCCAGCACGGAGCTGCGGGCCAAAAACATTCAGTATTTC
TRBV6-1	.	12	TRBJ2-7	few	CASSRTVYEQYF	TGTGCCAGCAGTCGGACAGTCTACGAGCAGTACTTC
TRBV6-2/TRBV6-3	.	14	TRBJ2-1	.	CASTTRLGGETQFF	TGTGCCAGCACAACTAGGCTAGGCGGAGAGACCCAGTTCTTC
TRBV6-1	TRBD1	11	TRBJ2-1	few	CASRAGGEEFF	TGTGCCAGCAGGGCAGGGGGCGAGGAGTTCTTC
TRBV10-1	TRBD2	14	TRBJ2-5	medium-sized	CASMKRELKETQYF	TGCGCCAGCATGAAGCGGGAGCTTAAAGAGACCCAGTACTTC
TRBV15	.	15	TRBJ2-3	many	CATSRVLRDQDTQYF	TGTGCCACCAGCAGAGTGTTAAGAGATCAAGATACGCAGTATTTT
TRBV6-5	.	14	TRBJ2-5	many	CASSFTASLETQYF	TGTGCCAGCAGTTTCACAGCCTCCTTGGAGACCCAGTACTTC
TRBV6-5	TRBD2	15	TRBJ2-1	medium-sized	CASSYSLGEGNEQFF	TGTGCCAGCAGTTACTCGCTGGGGGAGGGCAATGAGCAGTTCTTC
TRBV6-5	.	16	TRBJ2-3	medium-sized	CASSYSPGPGGDTQYF	TGTGCCAGCAGTTACTCACCGGGACCCGGAGGGGATACGCAGTATTTT
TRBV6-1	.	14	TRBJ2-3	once	CASTGNRGADTQYF	TGTGCCAGCACAGGGAATCGGGGAGCCGATACGCAGTATTTT
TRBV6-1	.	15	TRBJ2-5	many	CASSRHDRPQETQYF	TGTGCCAGCAGCCGACACGACAGGCCACAAGAGACCCAGTACTTC
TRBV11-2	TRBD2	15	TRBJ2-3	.	CASSARSGRTDTQYF	TGTGCCAGCAGCGCACGAAGCGGGAGGACAGATACGCAGTATTTT
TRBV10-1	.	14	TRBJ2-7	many	CARWTLDGSYEQYF	TGCGCCAGGTGGACACTAGACGGGTCCTACGAGCAGTACTTC
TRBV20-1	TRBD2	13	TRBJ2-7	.	CSARVGLAGEQYF	TGCAGTGCTAGAGTGGGACTAGCGGGCGAGCAGTACTTC
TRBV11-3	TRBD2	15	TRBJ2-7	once	CASRRGREGRNEQYF	TGTGCCAGCAGACGGGGGCGGGAGGGCCGCAACGAGCAGTACTTC
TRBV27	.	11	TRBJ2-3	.	CASSFLDTQYF	TGTGCCAGCAGTTTCCTAGATACGCAGTATTTT
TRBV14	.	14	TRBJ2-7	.	CASSRGGAKDTQYF	TGTGCCAGCTCGCGAGGGGGAGCCAAAGACACGCAGTACTTC
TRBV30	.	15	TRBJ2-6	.	CAWTRGADGANVLSF	TGTGCCTGGACTAGGGGGGCAGATGGGGCCAACGTCCTGTCTTTC
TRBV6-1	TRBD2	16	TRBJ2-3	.	CASSEVAGGTTDTQYF	TGTGCCAGCAGTGAAGTAGCGGGAGGGACCACAGATACGCAGTATTTT
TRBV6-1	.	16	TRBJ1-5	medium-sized	CASSQSGRRSNQPQHF	TGTGCCAGCAGTCAAAGTGGTAGACGAAGCAATCAGCCCCAGCATTTT
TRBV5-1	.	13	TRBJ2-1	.	CASSLVGGNEQFF	TGCGCCAGCAGCTTGGTGGGTGGGAATGAGCAGTTCTTC
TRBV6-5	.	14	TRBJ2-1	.	CASSFGSTYNEQFF	TGTGCCAGCAGTTTCGGCAGTACCTACAATGAGCAGTTCTTC
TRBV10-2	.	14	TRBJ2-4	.	CASSRLGAKNIQYF	TGCGCCAGCAGCCGGCTGGGAGCCAAAAACATTCAGTACTTC
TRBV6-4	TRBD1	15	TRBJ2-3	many	CASSVGTGVTDTQYF	TGTGCCAGCAGTGTAGGAACAGGGGTCACAGATACGCAGTATTTT
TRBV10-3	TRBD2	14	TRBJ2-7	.	CATSTSGSADEQYF	TGTGCCACGTCGACTAGCGGGAGTGCAGACGAGCAGTACTTC
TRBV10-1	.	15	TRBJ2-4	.	CASGEGLRAKNTQYF	TGCGCCAGCGGTGAGGGGCTGCGAGCCAAAAATACTCAGTACTTC
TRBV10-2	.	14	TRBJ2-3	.	CAGSRVPDPDTQYF	TGCGCGGGGAGCCGGGTCCCAGACCCAGATACGCAGTATTTT
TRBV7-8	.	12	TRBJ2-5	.	CASSTVGETQYF	TGTGCCAGCAGCACAGTAGGGGAGACCCAGTACTTC
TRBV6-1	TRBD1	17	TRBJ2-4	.	CASKRQGATFTKDTQYF	TGTGCCAGCAAGAGACAGGGGGCTACCTTTACCAAAGACACTCAGTACTTT
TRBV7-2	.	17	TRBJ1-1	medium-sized	CASSFMPPPPRTTEAFF	TGTGCCAGCAGCTTTATGCCGCCACCCCCTAGGACCACTGAAGCTTTCTTT
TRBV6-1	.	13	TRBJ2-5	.	CAGAAPYTQAQYF	TGTGCCGGTGCTGCTCCTTACACCCAGGCGCAGTACTTC
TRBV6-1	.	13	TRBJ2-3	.	CASSGGTTDTQYF	TGTGCCAGCAGTGGGGGGACCACAGATACGCAGTATTTT
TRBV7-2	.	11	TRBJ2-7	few	CASSPSREQYF	TGTGCCAGCAGCCCATCCCGCGAGCAGTACTTC
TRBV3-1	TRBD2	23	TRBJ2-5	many	CASSQFRRTYPSWREGRQETQYF	TGTGCCAGCAGCCAATTTAGGAGGACCTATCCCTCATGGCGGGAGGGCCGGCAAGAGACCCAGTACTTC
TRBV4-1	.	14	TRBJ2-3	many	CASSQEDSTDTQYF	TGCGCCAGCAGCCAAGAGGACAGCACAGATACGCAGTATTTT
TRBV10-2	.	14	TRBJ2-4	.	CGSTGLAAKDIQYF	TGCGGCAGCACGGGGCTGGCAGCCAAAGACATTCAGTACTTC
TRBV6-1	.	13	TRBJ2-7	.	CASSEGGRYEQYF	TGTGCCAGCAGTGAAGGAGGCAGATACGAGCAGTACTTC
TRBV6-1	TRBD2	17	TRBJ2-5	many	CASSEALLAVMLETQYF	TGTGCCAGCAGTGAAGCGCTTCTAGCGGTCATGTTAGAGACCCAGTACTTC
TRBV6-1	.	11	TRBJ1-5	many	CASGRNQPQHF	TGTGCCAGCGGCCGGAATCAGCCCCAGCATTTT
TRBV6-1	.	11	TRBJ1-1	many	CASRTNTEAFF	TGTGCCAGCAGAACTAACACTGAAGCTTTCTTT
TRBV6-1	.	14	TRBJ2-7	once	CASSGEGRRYEQYF	TGTGCCAGCAGTGGTGAGGGCCGTCGCTACGAGCAGTACTTC
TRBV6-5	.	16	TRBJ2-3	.	CASSLLGLDPTDTQYF	TGTGCCAGCAGCTTACTGGGGCTGGATCCAACAGATACGCAGTATTTT
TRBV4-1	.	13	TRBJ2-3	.	CATGRRATNTQYF	TGCGCCACGGGGCGGCGAGCCACAAATACTCAGTATTTT
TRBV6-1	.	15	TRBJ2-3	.	CASSERRTSTDTQYF	TGTGCCAGCAGTGAGAGACGGACGAGCACAGATACGCAGTATTTT
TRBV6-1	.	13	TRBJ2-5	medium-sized	CASTPRGQETQYF	TGTGCCAGCACCCCCCGGGGACAAGAGACCCAGTACTTC
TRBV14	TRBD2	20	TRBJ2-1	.	CASSQLPGSGRGGSYNEQFF	TGTGCCAGCAGCCAATTACCCGGTAGCGGGAGGGGGGGGAGCTACAATGAGCAGTTCTTC
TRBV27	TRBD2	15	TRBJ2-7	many	CASSLRTSGNHEQYF	TGTGCCAGCAGTTTAAGGACTAGCGGGAACCACGAGCAGTACTTC
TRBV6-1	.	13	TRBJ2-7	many	CASTQLTPYEQYF	TGTGCCAGCACCCAACTAACCCCCTACGAGCAGTACTTC
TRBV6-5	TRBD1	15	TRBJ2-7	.	CASSYSGQVRYEQYF	TGTGCCAGCAGTTACTCGGGACAGGTTCGCTACGAGCAGTACTTC
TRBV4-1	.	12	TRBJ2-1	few	CASSQDFGEQFF	TGCGCCAGCAGCCAAGATTTTGGTGAGCAGTTCTTC